A selection of T cell receptor beta chains follows, all from one sample in a study of T cell responses to AZD1222 COVID-19 vaccine. Generated by immunoSEQ multiplex PCR, the TCRdb table keeps only in-frame clones and is missing some. Among about 140,000 clones listed, just under 95% were seen once. Sequencing used peripheral blood, obtained 28 days after the second AZD1222 dose. The receptors were sampled from an adult who received the AZD1222 COVID-19 vaccine. Each CDR3 is given with its conserved first and last residue. Fields, in order: D gene, V gene, J gene, clone size, CDR3 DNA, CDR3 protein. D genes are given only for firm matches. Clone size is shown for a subset of rows, as once, few, many or a class of expanded clone.

>TRBD1|TRBV4-1|TRBJ2-1|.
TGCGCCAGCAGCGCCGGGACAGGGTACAATGAGCAGTTCTTC
CASSAGTGYNEQFF
>.|TRBV10-3|TRBJ1-6|.
TGTGCCATCGCTTCCACCCCGATAAATTCACCCCTCCACTTT
CAIASTPINSPLHF
>.|TRBV6-5|TRBJ1-6|.
TGTGCCAGCAGTTACTCTTCCGGGGCCAATTCACCCCTCCACTTT
CASSYSSGANSPLHF
>.|TRBV18|TRBJ2-6|.
TGTGCCAGCTCACGAGAAGGGGGATCTGGGGCCAACGTCCTGACTTTC
CASSREGGSGANVLTF
>.|TRBV3-1/TRBV3-2|TRBJ2-7|.
TGTGCCAGCAGCCAAGAGTGGACATCCTCCTACGAGCAGTACTTC
CASSQEWTSSYEQYF
>TRBD1|TRBV5-6|TRBJ1-6|.
TGTGCCAGCAGCTTGACAGGGGTAAATTCACCCCTCCACTTT
CASSLTGVNSPLHF
>.|TRBV2|TRBJ1-5|.
TGTGCCAGCAAGTGGGACCTTAGCAATCAGCCCCAGCATTTT
CASKWDLSNQPQHF
>TRBD1|TRBV4-3|TRBJ1-2|few
TGCGCCAGCAGCCAAAGTCTTGGACAGGGTCATGGCTACACCTTC
CASSQSLGQGHGYTF
>.|TRBV4-2|TRBJ2-7|.
TGTGCCAGCAGCTACGATGGGGCGGGTTCCTACGAGCAGTACTTC
CASSYDGAGSYEQYF
>TRBD1|TRBV4-3|TRBJ1-2|.
TGCGCCAGCAGCCAGGTACAGGGGGCGCGAGGCTACACCTTC
CASSQVQGARGYTF
>.|TRBV5-4|TRBJ2-7|.
TGTGCCAGCAGCGTTAGACTGGGAGACTACGAGCAGTACTTC
CASSVRLGDYEQYF
>TRBD1|TRBV19|TRBJ2-7|few
TGTGCCAGTAGTGCCGCCGGGACAGGGGCTTACGAGCAGTACTTC
CASSAAGTGAYEQYF
>.|TRBV19|TRBJ2-7|.
TGTGCCAGTAGGAGCGGGGCCAGGGGCCTCCAATGGGGCGAGCAGTACTTC
CASRSGARGLQWGEQYF
>.|TRBV30|TRBJ2-7|.
TGTGCCTGGGGGGCTCTCAGCTCCTACGAGCAGTACTTC
CAWGALSSYEQYF
>.|TRBV11-3|TRBJ2-5|.
TGTGCCAGCAGCTTAGGGGCGCGGACCCAGTACTTC
CASSLGARTQYF
>TRBD1|TRBV11-2|TRBJ2-5|once
TGTGCCAGCAGCCGGGACAGACAAGAGACCCAGTACTTC
CASSRDRQETQYF
>.|TRBV7-9|TRBJ2-7|.
TGTGCCAGCAGCCCTGGGACGGCGACCTACGAGCAGTACTTC
CASSPGTATYEQYF
>.|TRBV7-9|TRBJ1-2|.
TGTGCCAGCAGCTTCACGACGGATTATGGCTACACCTTC
CASSFTTDYGYTF
>.|TRBV5-1|TRBJ1-1|once
TGCGCCAGCAGCTTGGCGCCCGGGAACACTGAAGCTTTCTTT
CASSLAPGNTEAFF
>.|TRBV10-3|TRBJ2-7|.
TGTGCCATCAGTGTAGAATCGCGGCTCGAGCAGTACTTC
CAISVESRLEQYF
>TRBD1|TRBV9|TRBJ1-4|.
TGTGCCAGCAGCGCGGAGGGGGCGATGAGTGAAAAACTGTTTTTT
CASSAEGAMSEKLFF
>TRBD2|TRBV4-3|TRBJ2-2|.
TGCGCCAGCAGCCAAGGAACGGGCGGGGGGGCGGCTGCCGAGCTGTTTTTT
CASSQGTGGGAAAELFF
>TRBD2|TRBV28|TRBJ2-7|.
TGTGCCAGCAGTTTACGGGGGGGGCTCGAGCAGTACTTC
CASSLRGGLEQYF